Detailed here is one T cell receptor (beta chain). Its specificity is not known. The CDR3 loop spans 13 amino acids. The V gene's germline CDR1 is SEHNR and CDR2 FQNEAQ (reference sequence). The ends were cut back, 8 bases at V and 1 base at J, with 9 bases in the middle. When replicate PCRs were run on sorted subsets, they used around 0.2 ug DNA, some 30,000 T cell genomes. The assay was immunoSEQ multiplex PCR, and TCRdb's table has in-frame clones only and misses some. The sample includes 800,000 to 950,000 clones, 96% of them seen just once. Terminally differentiated effector memory CD45RA+ cells were excluded from the naive CD8 cells, which were CD45RO-negative and positively selected for CCR7. This sample was taken from a study of shared clonotypes between healthy human individuals. On the study more broadly: The study used three CD4 naive, three CD4 memory, two CD8 naive and one CD8 memory plate per donor. Study-wide results and caveats: Generation probability values for non-shared clonotypes were lower than those for clonotypes shared by all four donors. The researchers took only blood, and tissue repertoires probably look different.

This receptor was obtained from a man aged 30 to 39 in good health. The material sequenced was naive CD8+ T cells sorted from blood. J is TRBJ2-1 and V is TRBV7-9, with D possibly being TRBD2 (5 bases). The CDR3: CASLVASYNEQFF. For the CDR3, the DNA is TGTGCCAGCCTGGTAGCGTCCTACAATGAGCAGTTCTTC.